The present T cell receptor beta chain was sequenced within a study of T cell responses to AZD1222 COVID-19 vaccine. Study-wide results and limits: In the spike-specific TCR repertoire, nearly half reportedly target unmutated variant regions. Among the donors, most were white British and more were female, and clonal diversity was possibly underestimated. Spike-spanning, vaccine-associated CD4 TCRs were dominant at 160-218 and 743-854. The study identified only a handful of AZD1222 recipients as seropositive at baseline.

Concerning this clone itself: The antigen remains undetermined.

In germline, CDR1 is SGHTA, CDR2 FQGNSA. Trimming took off 2 bases at V and 4 bases at J, with 5 bases between the two ends. CDR3 length equals 12 residues. Profiling relied on immunoSEQ multiplex PCR, and the TCRdb table lists in-frame clones only, not all of them. The table lists 92,000 or so clones, roughly nine tenths of them singletons. V gene TRBV7-2 combines with J gene TRBJ2-5; no clear D. The sequences come from peripheral blood, collected on day 0 of AZD1222 vaccination. The TCR was taken from an adult in good health. The DNA for the CDR3 is TGTGCCAGCAGCTTAAGTCGAGAGACCCAGTACTTC. It translates to CASSLSRETQYF.